This T cell receptor beta chain is drawn from a study of control samples from healthy donors and cancer patients. The data were produced by immunoSEQ multiplex PCR, yet TCRdb's version contains in-frame clones alone and is incomplete. The sample includes fewer than 250,000 clones, roughly nine tenths of them seen just once. The length of the CDR3 is 14 residues. The germline V gene has CDR1 SGHTS and CDR2 YDEGEE. The V and J ends lost 2 bases and 4 bases respectively, with 9 bases between them. The clonotype comes from a man aged 25 to 40 in good health. The J gene is TRBJ2-2, the V gene TRBV5-8; D remains ambiguous. The sequenced sample was blood. The CDR3 sequence is CASSFRASTGELFF. CDR3 DNA: TGTGCCAGCAGCTTTCGGGCCTCCACCGGGGAGCTGTTTTTT.